A selection of T cell receptor beta chains follows, all from one sample in a study of blood T cell repertoires in COVID-19. The protocol was immunoSEQ multiplex PCR, while the TCRdb copy is restricted to in-frame clones and leaves out a portion. The table lists some 300,000 clones, roughly 90% of them singletons. What was sequenced was peripheral blood. All receptors come from a woman between 25 and 40 years old with COVID-19, enrolled during active disease. CDR3s include the opening cysteine and the closing phenylalanine or tryptophan. D genes are given only for firm matches. Clone sizes are given selectively: once, few, many, or a class where the clone is expanded.

J	D	size	V	CDR3	DNA
TRBJ1-4	.	.	TRBV19	CASSISRGNEKLFF	TGTGCCAGTAGTATAAGTCGGGGTAATGAAAAACTGTTTTTT
TRBJ2-1	.	.	TRBV20-1	CSVRSGREQFF	TGCAGTGTCCGAAGCGGAAGGGAGCAGTTCTTC
TRBJ1-2	.	.	TRBV4-2	CASSQELRQNYGYTF	TGTGCCAGCAGCCAAGAATTGCGGCAAAACTATGGCTACACCTTC
TRBJ1-1	.	once	TRBV27	CASSRPGQEAFF	TGTGCCAGCAGCAGACCGGGACAAGAAGCTTTCTTT
TRBJ2-5	TRBD1	.	TRBV28	CASSLSLDRGGETQYF	TGTGCCAGCAGTTTATCCCTCGACAGGGGCGGAGAGACCCAGTACTTC
TRBJ1-2	TRBD1	few	TRBV28	CASSLIRTGSGYTF	TGTGCCAGCAGTCTAATTAGGACAGGCAGTGGCTACACCTTC
TRBJ2-7	.	.	TRBV27	CASSSLGTGPYVEQYF	TGTGCCAGCAGTTCGTTGGGGACTGGTCCCTACGTAGAGCAGTACTTC
TRBJ2-2	.	.	TRBV27	CASSFLAGFTGELFF	TGTGCCAGCAGTTTCTTGGCGGGATTTACCGGGGAGCTGTTTTTT
TRBJ1-6	.	.	TRBV3-1/TRBV3-2	CASSQDGDSPLHF	TGTGCCAGCAGCCAAGATGGAGATTCACCCCTCCACTTT
TRBJ1-5	.	.	TRBV18	CASSPQGGNQPQHF	TGTGCCAGCTCACCACAGGGGGGGAATCAGCCCCAGCATTTT
TRBJ2-1	.	.	TRBV9	CASSVEGLQPSSEQFF	TGTGCCAGCAGCGTCGAAGGACTCCAGCCGTCTTCTGAGCAGTTCTTC
TRBJ1-2	.	.	TRBV30	CAWRSAYGYTF	TGTGCCTGGAGGTCAGCGTATGGCTACACCTTC
TRBJ1-2	.	.	TRBV4-3	CASSQDPGFYGYTF	TGCGCCAGCAGCCAAGATCCCGGTTTCTATGGCTACACCTTC
TRBJ1-5	.	once	TRBV28	CASTSGSGVQPQHF	TGTGCCAGCACCAGTGGCTCAGGGGTTCAGCCCCAGCATTTT
TRBJ2-5	.	.	TRBV7-9	CASSLIGAQETQYF	TGTGCCAGCAGCTTAATAGGGGCGCAAGAGACCCAGTACTTC
TRBJ2-1	.	.	TRBV15	CGASRGWSEQFF	TGTGGCGCCTCCAGGGGTTGGAGTGAGCAGTTCTTC
TRBJ2-2	.	.	TRBV3-1/TRBV3-2	CASSRGLNTGELFF	TGTGCCAGCAGCCGGGGGCTGAACACCGGGGAGCTGTTTTTT
TRBJ1-2	TRBD1	.	TRBV7-8	CASSLEAGGAIYNGYTF	TGTGCCAGCAGCTTAGAAGCAGGGGGCGCGATTTATAATGGCTACACCTTC
TRBJ2-7	.	once	TRBV6-1	CASSEPVPYEQYF	TGTGCCAGCAGTGAACCCGTTCCCTACGAGCAGTACTTC
TRBJ1-4	.	.	TRBV4-2	CASSLTQGGTADEKLFF	TGTGCCAGCAGCCTCACTCAAGGCGGGACGGCCGATGAAAAACTGTTTTTT
TRBJ2-7	.	.	TRBV5-1	CASSFMGGDEQYF	TGCGCCAGCAGCTTCATGGGTGGAGACGAGCAGTACTTC
TRBJ1-1	.	.	TRBV19	CASIISGVNTEAFF	TGTGCCAGTATCATATCGGGAGTGAACACTGAAGCTTTCTTT
TRBJ1-5	TRBD1	.	TRBV24-1	CAAQRGHQPQHF	TGTGCCGCCCAAAGGGGGCATCAGCCCCAGCATTTT
TRBJ1-5	.	.	TRBV18	CASSPDRGEPQHF	TGTGCCAGCTCCCCCGATCGGGGAGAGCCCCAGCATTTT
TRBJ1-5	TRBD1	.	TRBV2	CASSEFKGQGIYSNQPQHF	TGTGCCAGCAGTGAATTCAAGGGACAGGGGATATATAGCAATCAGCCCCAGCATTTT
TRBJ2-1	.	.	TRBV2	CASSREPLLGNEQFF	TGTGCCAGCAGTCGCGAACCCCTTCTCGGCAATGAGCAGTTCTTC
TRBJ1-1	TRBD1	many	TRBV24-1	CATGQGSEAFF	TGTGCCACCGGACAGGGGAGTGAAGCTTTCTTT
TRBJ1-6	.	.	TRBV7-9	CASSWGSEPYNSPLHF	TGTGCCAGCAGCTGGGGCTCAGAGCCCTATAATTCACCCCTCCACTTT
TRBJ1-2	TRBD1	.	TRBV18	CASSSGTETFYGYTF	TGTGCCAGCTCATCCGGGACAGAAACCTTTTATGGCTACACCTTC
TRBJ1-2	.	.	TRBV5-6	CASSLGGRSGNYGYTF	TGTGCCAGCAGCTTGGGCGGGCGATCGGGTAACTATGGCTACACCTTC
TRBJ2-3	TRBD2	.	TRBV5-1	CASSFSGGGDTQYF	TGCGCCAGCAGCTTTAGCGGCGGGGGGGATACGCAGTATTTT
TRBJ2-4	TRBD2	.	TRBV10-3	CAISESLAVFQYF	TGTGCCATCAGTGAGTCACTAGCGGTTTTTCAGTACTTC
TRBJ2-7	.	.	TRBV18	CASSPILGSFAYEQYF	TGTGCCAGCTCACCCATATTGGGCTCTTTCGCCTACGAGCAGTACTTC
TRBJ1-4	.	.	TRBV7-6	CASSLPSGQGPVEKLFF	TGTGCCAGCAGCTTACCCTCCGGGCAGGGGCCTGTTGAAAAACTGTTTTTT
TRBJ2-5	TRBD1	.	TRBV30	CAWDRGETQYF	TGTGCCTGGGACAGGGGAGAGACCCAGTACTTC
TRBJ1-1	.	.	TRBV13	CASTPDRPLNTEAFF	TGTGCCAGCACCCCGGACAGACCCCTGAACACTGAAGCTTTCTTT
TRBJ2-7	.	.	TRBV7-6	CASSLAGQVAYEQYF	TGTGCCAGCAGCTTAGCAGGCCAGGTTGCCTACGAGCAGTACTTC
TRBJ2-3	.	.	TRBV15	CATSRDHTDTQYF	TGTGCCACCAGCAGAGATCACACAGATACGCAGTATTTT
TRBJ1-5	.	.	TRBV6-5	CASSYSRWDQPQHF	TGTGCCAGCAGTTACTCGAGGTGGGATCAGCCCCAGCATTTT
TRBJ2-5	.	.	TRBV4-1	CASSQEPGDAQTQYF	TGCGCCAGCAGCCAGGAACCGGGTGACGCGCAGACCCAGTACTTC
TRBJ1-4	.	few	TRBV7-8	CASSPDSATNEKLFF	TGTGCCAGCAGCCCGGACAGTGCAACTAATGAAAAACTGTTTTTT
TRBJ1-2	TRBD1	.	TRBV20-1	CSVLQGAGYTF	TGCAGTGTTTTACAGGGGGCTGGCTACACCTTC
TRBJ1-1	TRBD1	.	TRBV14	CASTPTGGRWSAEAFF	TGTGCCAGCACCCCGACAGGGGGTCGATGGTCCGCTGAAGCTTTCTTT
TRBJ2-7	.	.	TRBV6-5	CASSYNSRNPYEQYF	TGTGCCAGCAGTTACAATTCGCGGAACCCCTACGAGCAGTACTTC
TRBJ1-3	TRBD1	.	TRBV7-9	CASSPRTGGGGNTIYF	TGTGCCAGCAGCCCCCGGACAGGGGGAGGTGGAAACACCATATATTTT
TRBJ2-1	TRBD2	.	TRBV10-2	CASRPTSGESGEQFF	TGCGCCAGCAGGCCCACTAGCGGGGAGAGTGGCGAGCAGTTCTTC
TRBJ2-7	.	.	TRBV27	CASSPRTGRFSYEQYF	TGTGCCAGCAGTCCCCGTACAGGGCGATTCTCCTACGAGCAGTACTTC
TRBJ2-5	.	.	TRBV7-7	CASSLARAVQETQYF	TGTGCCAGCAGCTTAGCGCGGGCAGTTCAAGAGACCCAGTACTTC